One sample yielded the 26 T cell receptor beta chains listed below, sequenced in a study of blood T cell repertoires in COVID-19. The protocol was immunoSEQ multiplex PCR, while the TCRdb copy is restricted to in-frame clones and leaves out a portion. Of nearly 250,000 clones listed, roughly nine tenths are singletons. Sequenced: peripheral blood. Every receptor here comes from a woman aged 60-75 years who had recovered from COVID-19.

This chain connects TRBV13 to TRBJ2-7; a weak D match, TRBD2 (6 bases). Trimming removed 2 bases at V and 5 bases at J, with 13 bases between. From germline, CDR1 is PRHDT and CDR2 FYEKMQ (reference sequence). The CDR3 length is 14 residues. This CDR3 reads CASSLSRGEDEQYF. The CDR3 region has the DNA TGTGCCAGCAGCTTATCGCGGGGAGAGGACGAGCAGTACTTC.

V and J are TRBV6-2 or TRBV6-3 and TRBJ2-5; TRBD1 is a possible D gene (7 bases). V was shortened by 5 bases and J by 4 bases, with 14 bases between the two germline ends. The CDR3 contains 14 residues. The germline V gene encodes CDR1 MNHEY and CDR2 SVGEGT. Written as DNA, the CDR3 is TGTGCCAGCAGTACGTCAGGGGGGTCAGAGACCCAGTACTTC. Its translation is CASSTSGGSETQYF.

The chain recombines TRBV3-1 (or the pseudogene TRBV3-2) with TRBJ2-7, with a possible D match to TRBD2 (5 bases). V was trimmed by 1 base and J by 5 bases, leaving 15 bases between them. Germline V gene sequence: CDR1 LGHDT, CDR2 YNNKEL (reference sequence). The CDR3 runs 15 residues. The chain's CDR3 is CASSQGTRIANEQYF. CDR3 nucleotide sequence: TGTGCCAGCAGCCAAGGAACTAGAATCGCCAACGAGCAGTACTTC.

V and J are TRBV7-3 and TRBJ2-3; 8 nucleotides line up with TRBD2. J lost 1 base, V lost 0 bases, and 0 bases had no gene match. Per the germline V gene, CDR1 is SGHTA and CDR2 is FQGTGA. This CDR3 has 15 amino acids. CDR3 coding DNA: TGTGCCAGCAGCTTAACACTAGCGGGCACAGATACGCAGTATTTT. Protein sequence: CASSLTLAGTDTQYF.

The gene calls are TRBV11-3 and TRBJ2-7; D is possibly TRBD2 (6 bases). Germline V gene lookup returns CDR1 SGHNT and CDR2 YENEEA. The CDR3 totals 13 residues. Trimming took 5 bases from V and 3 from J, leaving 11 bases between them. In nucleotides, the CDR3 is TGTGCCAGCAGCCGAGGAGGGGTCTACGAGCAGTACTTC. Protein product: CASSRGGVYEQYF.

V and J are TRBV5-1 and TRBJ2-3, with 8 nucleotides matching TRBD1. V gave up 5 bases and J gave up 4 bases; unmatched junction bases: 6. Germline assignment: CDR1 SGHRS and CDR2 YFSETQ. CDR3 length equals 14 residues. CDR3 region: CASSGQGMPDTQYF. The CDR3 nucleotides are TGCGCCAGCAGTGGACAGGGTATGCCAGATACGCAGTATTTT.

The V gene is TRBV4-2, the J gene TRBJ2-3, with 13 bases fitting TRBD2. V lost 2 bases, J lost 1 base, and 3 bases stayed unmatched. CDR1 and CDR2 from the germline V gene are LGHNA and YNFKEQ. This CDR3 has 17 amino acids. The CDR3 protein is CASSQPGLAGGTDTQYF. The DNA of the CDR3 is TGTGCCAGCAGCCAACCCGGACTAGCGGGGGGCACAGATACGCAGTATTTT.

This clone was seen only a few times. The chain employs TRBV4-1 and TRBJ1-5; TRBD1 matches at 7 bases. The germline V gene has CDR1 MGHRA and CDR2 YSYEKL. V lost 4 bases to trimming and J lost 4 bases; unmatched junction nucleotides: 7. This CDR3 is 15 amino acids long. The DNA for the CDR3 is TGCGCCAGCAGCCGAGCTACGGGACAGAATCAGCCCCAGCATTTT. It translates to CASSRATGQNQPQHF.

This clone was found once. This chain joins TRBV12-5 and TRBJ1-1; D remains ambiguous. Germline assignment: CDR1 LGHNT and CDR2 FRNRAP. This CDR3 has 14 amino acids. V was trimmed by 1 base and J by 6 bases, leaving 12 bases between them. The CDR3 coding sequence is TGTGCTAGTGGTTTGGCTCCCGTGGCCTCTGAAGCTTTCTTT. It yields the protein CASGLAPVASEAFF. Full variable domain (missing parts from reference TRBV12-5 and TRBJ1-1): DARVTQTPRHKVTEMGQEVTMRCQPILGHNTVFWYRQTMMQGLELLAYFRNRAPLDDSGMPKDRFSAEMPDATLATLKIQPSEPRDSAVYFCASGLAPVASEAFFGQGTRLTVV.

The J gene is TRBJ1-3, the V gene TRBV6-5; D is perhaps TRBD1 (5 bases). The CDR3 loop spans 15 amino acids. V lost 6 bases to trimming and J lost 0 bases, with 12 bases between them. CDR1 MNHEY and CDR2 SVGAGI come from the germline V gene. CDR3 loop: CASRRDGVSGNTIYF. CDR3 DNA: TGTGCCAGCAGGCGGGACGGGGTCTCTGGAAACACCATATATTTT.

This clone was seen a handful of times. The V gene is TRBV2, the J gene TRBJ2-5, with 11 bases lining up with TRBD2. This CDR3 is built from 16 residues. V trimming: 4 bases; J trimming: 0 bases; junction bases outside the gene matches: 4. CDR1 is SNHLY and CDR2 is FYNNEI in the germline V gene. The CDR3 region is CASSGGLAAYQETQYF. In DNA form, the CDR3 reads TGTGCCAGCAGTGGGGGACTAGCGGCTTACCAAGAGACCCAGTACTTC.

The V call is TRBV9, the J call TRBJ2-4; the match to TRBD1 covers 8 bases. The CDR3 runs 22 residues. J lost 0 bases, V lost 0 bases, and 20 bases had no gene match. CDR1 is SGDLS and CDR2 is YYNGEE in the germline V gene. CDR3 sequence: CASSVEGVRGEGTGLAKNIQYF. CDR3 DNA: TGTGCCAGCAGCGTAGAGGGAGTAAGGGGTGAGGGGACAGGTCTAGCCAAAAACATTCAGTACTTC.

This clone was counted a single time. V is TRBV6-5 and J is TRBJ1-6; no clear D. In germline, CDR1 is MNHEY, CDR2 SVGAGI. The germline V and J ends were trimmed by 4 bases and 8 bases, with 15 bases remaining between them. CDR3 length: 15 residues. The CDR3 DNA sequence: TGTGCCAGCAGTTCCAATAACGTTCCGGATTCACCCCTCCACTTT. This translates into CASSSNNVPDSPLHF.

V usage is TRBV6-2 or TRBV6-3 and J usage is TRBJ2-2; the D gene is possibly TRBD1 (5 bases). Germline V gene lookup returns CDR1 MNHEY and CDR2 SVGEGT. The CDR3 is 16 amino acids. V lost 3 bases, J lost 6 bases, and 17 bases lay in between. The DNA for the CDR3 is TGTGCCAGCAGTTATATCAGGTCAGGGATAGCCGGGGAGCTGTTTTTT. Its translation: CASSYIRSGIAGELFF.

The count of this clone is one. The chain is built from TRBV7-2 and TRBJ2-7; a weak D match, TRBD2 (5 bases). The germline gives CDR1 SGHTA, CDR2 FQGNSA. This CDR3 is 14 amino acids long. Trimming removed 5 bases from V and 0 bases from J, with 11 bases in between. The CDR3 bases are TGTGCCAGCAGCCGCGACTACCGCTCCTACGAGCAGTACTTC. Translated: CASSRDYRSYEQYF.

The DNA of the CDR3 is TGTGCCAGCAGCCACCTTAGCGGGGGGGTGGATGAGCAGTTCTTC. Translating gives CASSHLSGGVDEQFF. This sequence joins TRBV14 and TRBJ2-1; 11 bases agree with TRBD2. The CDR3 is 15 residues long. V lost 3 bases to trimming and J lost 8 bases; unmatched junction nucleotides: 6. The germline V gene has CDR1 SGHDN and CDR2 FVKESK.

This clone was detected only a few times. The CDR3 here is CASSLGTGFYEQYF. Written as DNA, the CDR3 is TGTGCCAGCAGCCTTGGGACAGGCTTCTACGAGCAGTACTTC. This sequence joins TRBV14 and TRBJ2-7; 8 bases agree with TRBD1. The CDR3 totals 14 residues. V was clipped by 4 bases and J by 3 bases; unmatched bases: 5. Germline V gene sequence: CDR1 SGHDN, CDR2 FVKESK. The full variable domain, completed using reference TRBV14 and TRBJ2-7, is EAGVTQFPSHSVIEKGQTVTLRCDPISGHDNLYWYRRVMGKEIKFLLHFVKESKQDESGMPNNRFLAERTGGTYSTLKVQPAELEDSGVYFCASSLGTGFYEQYFGPGTRLTVT.

The chain uses TRBV3-1 (or the pseudogene TRBV3-2) and TRBJ1-2; 7 positions match TRBD1. Germline-derived CDR1 and CDR2 are LGHDT and YNNKEL (reference sequence). The CDR3 is 15 amino acids. V was pared by 0 bases and J by 7 bases, with 8 bases of the junction left unmatched. The CDR3 bases are TGTGCCAGCAGCCAAGATCCGGAGGGGGCGGTTGGCTACACCTTC. This gives the protein CASSQDPEGAVGYTF.

The V and J genes are TRBV19 and TRBJ1-2, with 8 nucleotides matching TRBD1. Losses at the gene ends were 6 bases for V and 12 bases for J; bases not matched to a gene: 9. This CDR3 region has 12 residues. CDR1 is LNHDA, CDR2 SQIVND, per germline (reference sequence). CDR3 residues: CASSPGQGFDTF. The CDR3 bases are TGTGCCAGTAGCCCAGGACAGGGTTTCGACACCTTC.

This chain joins TRBV28 and TRBJ2-1, with TRBD2 identical over 15 bases. The CDR3 has 20 amino acids. The germline V gene encodes CDR1 MDHEN and CDR2 SYDVKM. Trimming took 4 bases from V and 3 from J; bases not matched to a gene: 13. CDR3 sequence (DNA): TGTGCCAGCAGTTATAGGACTAGCGGGGGGGCCAATCTTAACTACAATGAGCAGTTCTTC. It specifies CASSYRTSGGANLNYNEQFF.

There are a few counts of this clone. CDR3 in amino acids: CASRPGQGYSPLHF. DNA of the CDR3: TGTGCCAGCAGACCGGGACAGGGGTACTCACCCCTCCACTTT. This rearrangement joins TRBV7-2 to TRBJ1-6, with 10 bases aligning to TRBD1. This CDR3 comprises 14 residues. CDR1 and CDR2 from the germline V gene are SGHTA and FQGNSA. The J segment lost 10 bases and the V segment lost 6 bases, leaving 6 bases of the junction unmatched.

The chain carries TRBV12-3 or TRBV12-4 and TRBJ1-2, with TRBD1 identical over 8 bases. The CDR3 sequence is 13 residues long. Germline trimming cut 4 bases from V and 8 bases from J; bases unmatched to any gene: 6. CDR3 protein: CASSSRTGNGYTF. CDR3 nucleotide sequence: TGTGCCAGCAGTTCCAGGACAGGGAACGGCTACACCTTC.

The chain links TRBV29-1 to TRBJ1-2; D remains unclear. V dropped 6 bases and J dropped 5 bases, with 13 bases sitting between them. Germline V lookup: CDR1 SQVTM, CDR2 ANQGSEA. The CDR3 spans 12 residues. The CDR3 coding sequence is TGCAGCGTCCTGTCTGAGCCGTATGGCTACACCTTC. It translates to CSVLSEPYGYTF.

This clone has a single count. This chain uses TRBV5-1 with TRBJ2-3; D is perhaps TRBD1 (6 bases). Trimming pared 2 bases from V and 2 bases from J, leaving 12 bases between. The CDR3 loop spans 15 amino acids. Looked up from germline, CDR1 is SGHRS and CDR2 is YFSETQ. The CDR3: CASSLLGASTDTQYF. The CDR3 bases are TGCGCCAGCAGCTTACTGGGGGCCTCCACAGATACGCAGTATTTT.

This clone was counted only a few times. V gene TRBV28 combines with J gene TRBJ1-5; no definite D call. CDR3 length: 13 residues. Trimming took off 5 bases at V and 2 bases at J, with 7 bases between the two ends. Germline V gives CDR1 MDHEN, CDR2 SYDVKM. The CDR3 region has the DNA TGTGCCAGCAGTCCGGTCGGCAATCAGCCCCAGCATTTT. Residues: CASSPVGNQPQHF.

This clone was seen a few times. V usage is TRBV4-1 and J usage is TRBJ1-5, with D possibly being TRBD1 (5 bases). The CDR3 spans 16 residues. V shed 3 bases and J shed 6 bases, with 18 bases lying between them. Germline lookup yields CDR1 MGHRA and CDR2 YSYEKL. The CDR3 DNA sequence: TGCGCCAGCAGCCACCTCCTCAGGGTTCGTGGTCAGCCCCAGCATTTT. It translates to CASSHLLRVRGQPQHF.